This T cell receptor (beta chain) was recorded in a study of identical twins. This clonotype turned up a few times. Each CDR3 protein is one row after TCRdb ran MiXCR on the 5' RACE reads. In the table there are about 280,000 distinct CDR3 sequences, about 8.9% of which are singletons. The CDR3 is made up of 12 amino acids. Trimming left V 5 bases short and J 3 bases short, with 8 bases between. Germline loops: CDR1 SGHTA, CDR2 FQGTGA. This sample was shared with a second study, whose subject was yellow fever vaccine responses in identical twins. That report notes: Twin vaccine T cell responses reportedly seemed partly convergent, partly personalized.

This sequence joins TRBV7-3 and TRBJ2-7; D is unresolved. This sequence originates from a woman aged 18-35 years in good health. The material sequenced was memory (CD45RO+) T cells sorted from blood. This CDR3 reads CASSASGYEQYF. CDR3 bases: TGTGCCAGCAGCGCTAGTGGCTACGAGCAGTACTTC.